The rows below give T cell receptor beta chains drawn from one sample of a study of OX40 agonist ivuxolimab in advanced cancers. Assay: immunoSEQ multiplex PCR; the TCRdb copy retains only in-frame clones and omits some. The profile shows under 75,000 clones, about 86% of them singletons. The specimen comprised CD4+ or CD8+ T cells sorted from blood, sampled in a trial of the OX40 agonist ivuxolimab. The receptors come from an adult with an advanced solid tumor such as melanoma, head and neck, liver or kidney cancer. The CDR3 runs from the conserved cysteine through the conserved F or W. A D gene is named only where the DNA matches it firmly. Where a row states a size, it is once, few, many or the class of an expanded clone; other rows omit it.

j_call v_call clone_size d_call cdr3_nt cdr3_aa
TRBJ1-2 TRBV14 medium-sized NA TGTGCCAGCAGCTACCTTTTAGAAGGACATGGCTACACCTTC CASSYLLEGHGYTF
TRBJ1-2 TRBV28 NA NA TGTGCCAGCAGTTTAGCCCAGGGCAGCTACACCTTC CASSLAQGSYTF
TRBJ1-4 TRBV29-1 NA NA TGCAGCGTGTGGGGAGTCTCAAATGAAAAACTGTTTTTT CSVWGVSNEKLFF
TRBJ2-7 TRBV30 NA TRBD2 TGTGCCTGGACTCAACGGGGGGGGAACTACGAGCAGTACTTC CAWTQRGGNYEQYF
TRBJ1-3 TRBV7-6 NA NA TGTGCCAGCAGTCCCGGGCGGGGAGCCGGAAACACCATATATTTT CASSPGRGAGNTIYF
TRBJ2-7 TRBV30 NA NA TGTGCCTGGAGTGGGACGGCCCAGCAGTACTTC CAWSGTAQQYF
TRBJ1-1 TRBV28 NA NA TGTGCCAGCAGTTCCGGGTTGAACACTGAAGCTTTCTTT CASSSGLNTEAFF
TRBJ2-7 TRBV18 once NA TGTGCCAGCTCTCCCACTGTCAGGGGGGTTTACGAGCAGTACTTC CASSPTVRGVYEQYF
TRBJ1-1 TRBV18 NA NA TGTGCCAGCTCAGCGGGACCGAACACTGAAGCTTTCTTT CASSAGPNTEAFF
TRBJ2-1 TRBV14 NA TRBD2 TGTGCCAGCAGCCCTTCTAGCGGAGGTAGGAATGAGCAGTTCTTC CASSPSSGGRNEQFF
TRBJ2-1 TRBV6-4 NA TRBD1 TGTGCCAGCAGTCCCGGACAGGGTGGTTACAATGAGCAGTTCTTC CASSPGQGGYNEQFF
TRBJ2-1 TRBV5-1 few TRBD2 TGCGCCAGCAGACTGACTAGCGGCAGTTACAATGAGCAGTTCTTC CASRLTSGSYNEQFF
TRBJ1-2 TRBV7-9 NA NA TGTGCCAGCAGCCTTCCACAGGCGACCGGCTACACCTTC CASSLPQATGYTF
TRBJ2-7 TRBV27 NA NA TGTGCCAGCAGTTTCGGGCCAAGTAAAGAGCAGTACTTC CASSFGPSKEQYF
TRBJ2-2 TRBV6-5 NA NA TGTGCCAGCAGTTACGGCAGGGTGGCCGGGGAGCTGTTTTTT CASSYGRVAGELFF
TRBJ1-1 TRBV2 once NA TGTGCCAGCAGTGTCCGGGGGTTGAACACTGAAGCTTTCTTT CASSVRGLNTEAFF
TRBJ2-1 TRBV19 few NA TGTGCCAGTAGTAGTGAGAACAATGAGCAGTTCTTC CASSSENNEQFF
TRBJ2-2 TRBV7-9 NA NA TGTGCCAGCAGGAACATGGGGGTCCCCCTCACCGGGGAGCTGTTTTTT CASRNMGVPLTGELFF
TRBJ2-7 TRBV11-2 NA NA TGTGCCAGCAGCTTGGGCAGAAAAGCCTCCTACGAGCAGTACTTC CASSLGRKASYEQYF
TRBJ2-5 TRBV5-6 NA NA TGTGCCAGCAGCTTGGCCTGGGATGGAGAGACCCAGTACTTC CASSLAWDGETQYF
TRBJ2-1 TRBV30 NA TRBD2 TGTGCCTGGAGTCCCGGACTAGCGGGAGCGGGGGAGCAGTTCTTC CAWSPGLAGAGEQFF
TRBJ2-1 TRBV19 NA NA TGTGCCAGTAGTATCCAGCGGGTCGACAATGAGCAGTTCTTC CASSIQRVDNEQFF
TRBJ2-3 TRBV7-2 once NA TGTGCCAGCCTACGGGACACCTCCACAGATACGCAGTATTTT CASLRDTSTDTQYF
TRBJ1-2 TRBV28 NA NA TGTGCCAGCAGCCCCCCCGACAGGTATGGCTACACCTTC CASSPPDRYGYTF
TRBJ2-5 TRBV7-2 once NA TGTGCCAGCATCCGGACAGCTCAAGAGACCCAGTACTTC CASIRTAQETQYF
TRBJ1-1 TRBV7-6 NA NA TGTGCCAGCAGCTTCGGCCCGAACACTGAAGCTTTCTTT CASSFGPNTEAFF
TRBJ2-2 TRBV11-3 NA NA TGTGCCAGCAGCTTCACTAGTTTAGCCGGGGAGCTGTTTTTT CASSFTSLAGELFF
TRBJ2-5 TRBV7-2 NA TRBD2 TGTGCCAGCAGCTTAGCAGGACTAGTAGAGACCCAGTACTTC CASSLAGLVETQYF
TRBJ2-7 TRBV15 NA NA TGTGCCACCAGCAGACCAGGGATTTCCTACGAGCAGTACTTC CATSRPGISYEQYF
TRBJ2-1 TRBV10-2 NA NA TGCGCCAGCAGAATTGGTCTAGCCCAGGGGAATGAGCAGTTCTTC CASRIGLAQGNEQFF
TRBJ1-4 TRBV5-1 NA NA TGCGCCAGCAGCTTAGCAGGCGCAACTAATGAAAAACTGTTTTTT CASSLAGATNEKLFF
TRBJ2-7 TRBV19 NA NA TGTGCCAGTAGTAAGGCCTGGGGGTCCTACGAGCAGTACTTC CASSKAWGSYEQYF
TRBJ2-7 TRBV6-1 once NA TGTGCCAGCAGTGAATGGCCCTACGAGCAGTACTTC CASSEWPYEQYF
TRBJ1-1 TRBV11-3 NA NA TGTGCCAGCAGCCGCCTATTGAACACTGAAGCTTTCTTT CASSRLLNTEAFF
TRBJ2-7 TRBV11-2 few TRBD2 TGTGCCAGCACCTCCCCGAGCGGGGGACCCTACGAGCAGTACTTC CASTSPSGGPYEQYF
TRBJ2-5 TRBV4-3 NA NA TGCGCCAGCAGCCAAGACCACGGCTCGGTGGAGACCCAGTACTTC CASSQDHGSVETQYF
TRBJ1-1 TRBV6-6 NA TRBD1 TGTGCCAGCAGTTACGGGACAGGGAACACTGAAGCTTTCTTT CASSYGTGNTEAFF
TRBJ2-5 TRBV27 NA NA TGTGCCAGCAGCCTTACAGGGTCAGAGACCCAGTACTTC CASSLTGSETQYF
TRBJ2-1 TRBV18 NA TRBD2 TGTGCCAGCTTCCTTAGCGGGAGCTCCTACAATGAGCAGTTCTTC CASFLSGSSYNEQFF
TRBJ2-7 TRBV6-5 once NA TGTGCCAGCAGTTATCAGCTATTCTACGAGCAGTACTTC CASSYQLFYEQYF
TRBJ2-2 TRBV19 NA TRBD2 TGTGCCAGTAGTATTGCGGGAGGGCCTCGCCCCGGGGAGCTGTTTTTT CASSIAGGPRPGELFF
TRBJ1-6 TRBV13 NA NA TGTGCCAGCAGCTTAGGCAGGACGTGGGATTCACCCCTCCACTTT CASSLGRTWDSPLHF
TRBJ2-7 TRBV29-1 NA NA TGCAGCGTTGTTGGGAGCGGAGGTTCCTACGAGCAGTACTTC CSVVGSGGSYEQYF
TRBJ2-5 TRBV5-1 NA TRBD1 TGCGCCAGCAGCTTTCAGGGGGCGGGGTACCAAGAGACCCAGTACTTC CASSFQGAGYQETQYF
TRBJ2-7 TRBV7-2 once NA TGTGCCAGCAGCTTAGTAGGCGGAATGAGCTCCTACGAGCAGTACTTC CASSLVGGMSSYEQYF
TRBJ2-2 TRBV18 NA TRBD1 TGTGCCAGCTCAGCCAGGGGGACCGACTATACCGGGGAGCTGTTTTTT CASSARGTDYTGELFF
TRBJ1-1 TRBV2 NA NA TGTGCCAGCAGTGGCTCAAGGTCCCCTGAAGCTTTCTTT CASSGSRSPEAFF
TRBJ2-6 TRBV9 NA NA TGTGCCAGCAGCGGGTCCTCTTCTGGGGCCAACGTCCTGACTTTC CASSGSSSGANVLTF
TRBJ2-7 TRBV9 few NA TGTGCCAGCAGCGAGAGGACAGCAAGCTACGAGCAGTACTTC CASSERTASYEQYF
TRBJ1-2 TRBV5-1 NA TRBD1 TGCGCCAGCAGCTTGGAGAAGGGGGCGGGCGGCTACACCTTC CASSLEKGAGGYTF
TRBJ1-6 TRBV9 NA NA TGTGCCAGCAGCGCCCAATCGGGGAATTCACCCCTCCACTTT CASSAQSGNSPLHF
TRBJ2-1 TRBV28 NA TRBD2 TGTGCCAGCAGTTTAGTCGGGCTAGCGGGCTACAATGAGCAGTTCTTC CASSLVGLAGYNEQFF